This passage covers 26 T cell receptor beta chains from one sample sequenced in a study of blood T cell repertoires in COVID-19. The data were produced by immunoSEQ multiplex PCR, yet TCRdb's version contains in-frame clones alone and is incomplete. Of 130,000 to 150,000 clones in the sample, around 87% were seen once. The sample comprised peripheral blood. The receptors here all came from a man in his late teens or twenties with COVID-19, enrolled during active disease.

The chain uses TRBV6-5 and TRBJ2-1; D is possibly TRBD1 (5 bases). The length of the CDR3 is 12 residues. CDR1 and CDR2 from the germline V gene are MNHEY and SVGAGI. With 6 bases removed from V and 4 bases from J, the gap between germline ends came to 7 bases. The CDR3 region has the DNA TGTGCCAGCAGGACAGCATACAATGAGCAGTTCTTC. Translated, it gives CASRTAYNEQFF.

The CDR3 bases are TGTGCCAGCAGCGTAGCTTTGTTCTCTGGGGCCAACGTCCTGACTTTC. This sequence encodes CASSVALFSGANVLTF. The rearrangement uses TRBV9 and TRBJ2-6; D unclear. This CDR3 contains 16 residues. The germline V and J ends were trimmed by 0 bases and 0 bases, with 7 bases remaining between them. Germline V gene lookup returns CDR1 SGDLS and CDR2 YYNGEE. Full variable domain (outside the CDR3, taken from reference TRBV9 and TRBJ2-6): DSGVTQTPKHLITATGQRVTLRCSPRSGDLSVYWYQQSLDQGLQFLIQYYNGEERAKGNILERFSAQQFPDLHSELNLSSLELGDSALYFCASSVALFSGANVLTFGAGSRLTVL.

This rearrangement joins TRBV18 to TRBJ2-5; tentatively, D is TRBD1 (5 bases). Trimming pared 3 bases from V and 1 base from J, leaving 6 bases between. The germline V gene encodes CDR1 KGHSH and CDR2 LQKENI. The CDR3 is made up of 13 amino acids. CDR3 coding DNA: TGTGCCAGCTCACCTACAGGCCAAGAGACCCAGTACTTC. Protein: CASSPTGQETQYF.

Remarks on this clone: The junction differs from germline at one of its ends, possibly a read error. The chain combines TRBV3-1 (or the pseudogene TRBV3-2) with TRBJ2-5; 13 bases line up with TRBD2. Germline CDR1 reads LGHDT; CDR2 reads YNNKEL (reference sequence). The CDR3 extends over 19 amino acids. The CDR3: CASSQDPLLAGGPRETQYF. DNA for the CDR3: TGTGCCAGCAGTCAAGACCCCCTACTAGCGGGAGGGCCACGAGAGACCCAGTACTTC.

With regard to this clone: Other DNA sequences in this sample translate to the same CDR3. The gene calls are TRBV7-9 and TRBJ1-3, with D hard to call. Per germline, CDR1 SEHNR and CDR2 FQNEAQ (reference sequence). Trimming pared 1 base from V and 2 bases from J, leaving 6 bases between. This CDR3 is built from 14 residues. The DNA of the CDR3 is TGTGCCAGCAGCTTAGGAGGGCCTGGAAACACCATATATTTT. This codes for CASSLGGPGNTIYF.

V and J are TRBV24-1 and TRBJ2-3, with TRBD2 matching over 14 bases. Trimming at V came to 3 bases and at J to 4 bases, leaving 17 bases not matched to a gene. This CDR3 spans 21 amino acids. Germline values: CDR1 KGHDR, CDR2 SFDVKD. The CDR3 nucleotides read TGTGCCACCAGTGATACGGCCGGGACTAGCGGGAGCGACCACCTCCCAGATACGCAGTATTTT. The encoded protein is CATSDTAGTSGSDHLPDTQYF.

The CDR3 DNA is TGTGCCAGCAGCTTTGCCCCCGAGTTGTTCTTC. It translates to CASSFAPELFF. The chain couples TRBV11-2 to TRBJ2-1; D unclear. V lost 3 bases and J lost 15, with 12 bases in between. This CDR3 comprises 11 residues. Germline V gives CDR1 SGHAT, CDR2 FQNNGV.

The V call is TRBV5-4, the J call TRBJ2-2, with TRBD2 as a possible D gene (5 bases). The CDR3 runs 15 residues. Trimming took off 4 bases at V and 4 bases at J, with 14 bases between the two ends. Per the germline V gene, CDR1 is SGHNT and CDR2 is YYREEE (reference sequence). DNA of the CDR3: TGTGCCAGCAGCCCCCTCGGTGGGAGCACCGGGGAGCTGTTTTTT. This sequence encodes CASSPLGGSTGELFF. Full variable domain (missing parts from reference TRBV5-4 and TRBJ2-2): ETGVTQSPTHLIKTRGQQVTLRCSSQSGHNTVSWYQQALGQGPQFIFQYYREEENGRGNFPPRFSGLQFPNYSSELNVNALELDDSALYLCASSPLGGSTGELFFGEGSRLTVL.

The chain couples TRBV2 to TRBJ1-2; weak D call: TRBD1 (6 bases). Looked up from germline, CDR1 is SNHLY and CDR2 is FYNNEI. V lost 10 bases and J lost 4, with 13 bases in between. The CDR3 sequence is 12 residues long. This CDR3 reads CATEQGTYGYTF. The CDR3 DNA sequence: TGTGCCACGGAACAGGGAACCTATGGCTACACCTTC.

This clone was seen only a few times. V is TRBV6-2 or TRBV6-3 and J is TRBJ1-1; 7 bases match TRBD1. The V and J ends lost 5 bases and 0 bases, in that order; junction bases with no gene match: 3. This CDR3 is 14 amino acids long. Germline V gene data show CDR1 as MNHEY and CDR2 as SVGEGT. The CDR3 DNA reads as TGTGCCAGCAGTGACAGGGAGGTGAACACTGAAGCTTTCTTT. It encodes CASSDREVNTEAFF.

This chain links TRBV15 with TRBJ2-5; 13 nucleotides line up with TRBD2. Germline values: CDR1 LNHNV, CDR2 YYDKDF (reference sequence). The CDR3 consists of 16 residues. V was clipped by 3 bases and J by 5 bases; unmatched bases: 6. The CDR3 DNA sequence: TGTGCCACCAGCAGCCCGGGACTAGCGGGAACGGAGACCCAGTACTTC. It codes for CATSSPGLAGTETQYF.

V is TRBV6-2 or TRBV6-3 and J is TRBJ1-5; D is uncertain. The CDR3 is 18 amino acids. The V gene's germline CDR1 is MNHEY and CDR2 SVGEGT. Trimming cost V 2 bases and J 2 bases, with 19 bases left between them. CDR3 in amino acids: CASSYLMLFPTGNQPQHF. The CDR3 DNA sequence: TGTGCCAGCAGTTACCTTATGTTATTCCCTACAGGCAATCAGCCCCAGCATTTT.

The chain carries TRBV6-6 and TRBJ1-1; tentatively, D is TRBD1 (6 bases). This CDR3 contains 15 residues. Trimming left V 0 bases short and J 4 bases short, with 12 bases between. Germline lookup yields CDR1 MNHNY and CDR2 SVGAGI (reference sequence). In DNA, the CDR3 is TGTGCCAGCAGTTACTCTCAGGGGAGGGGCACTGAAGCTTTCTTT. It specifies CASSYSQGRGTEAFF.

The rearrangement links TRBV4-3 to TRBJ1-6; no reliable D call. The CDR3 sequence is 15 residues long. V lost 0 bases, J lost 14 bases, and 17 bases lay in between. In germline, CDR1 is LGHNA, CDR2 YSLEER. The CDR3 protein is CASSQDWAGRNSLHF. For the CDR3, the DNA is TGCGCCAGCAGCCAAGATTGGGCAGGCAGAAATTCCCTCCACTTT.

The chain uses TRBV19 and TRBJ2-1; perhaps TRBD1 as D (6 bases). The CDR3 is 16 residues long. V shed 8 bases and J shed 12 bases, with 29 bases lying between them. Per the germline V gene, CDR1 is LNHDA and CDR2 is SQIVND (reference sequence). In DNA form, the CDR3 reads TGTGCCAGTCAATCAGTGGAACAGGGCCCAAGATCTGGGCAGTTCTTC. Translated, it gives CASQSVEQGPRSGQFF.

The chain recombines TRBV20-1 with TRBJ2-7; 7 positions match TRBD1. Germline V gene lookup returns CDR1 DFQATT and CDR2 SNEGSKA (reference sequence). Trimming removed 3 bases from V and 4 bases from J; junction bases left unmatched: 6. The CDR3 is made up of 13 amino acids. DNA for the CDR3: TGCAGTGCTAGTGATGACAGGGTATACGAGCAGTACTTC. Translated, it gives CSASDDRVYEQYF.

The V gene is TRBV27, the J gene TRBJ2-5; possibly TRBD1 for D (6 bases). Germline CDR1 and CDR2: MNHEY and SMNVEV (reference sequence). The CDR3 covers 12 residues. V was cut by 7 bases and J by 5 bases, with 11 bases left in between. In nucleotides, the CDR3 is TGTGCCAGCAAGGGGGAAGGGGAGACCCAGTACTTC. This codes for CASKGEGETQYF.

The J gene is TRBJ1-1, the V gene TRBV20-1, with D unclear. Germline CDR1 is DFQATT and CDR2 is SNEGSKA (reference sequence). The length of the CDR3 is 11 residues. The CDR3 loop reads CYAGMNTEAFF. The CDR3 nucleotides are TGCTATGCCGGGATGAACACTGAAGCTTTCTTT.

This sequence joins TRBV28 and TRBJ2-7, with a possible D match to TRBD2 (5 bases). The CDR3 consists of 16 residues. CDR1 MDHEN and CDR2 SYDVKM come from the germline V gene. Trimming took off 3 bases at V and 0 bases at J, with 15 bases between the two ends. The CDR3 reads CASSFLTGWGSYEQYF. For the CDR3, the DNA is TGTGCCAGCAGTTTTCTCACGGGGTGGGGCTCCTACGAGCAGTACTTC.

A single count supports this clone. The DNA of the CDR3 is TGTGCCAGCAGCTTCGGGTCCTACGAGCAGTACTTC. Translating it yields CASSFGSYEQYF. The chain recombines TRBV12-3 or TRBV12-4 with TRBJ2-7; no clear D gene. The CDR3 has 12 residues. Trimming took 6 bases from V and 1 from J, leaving 7 bases between them.

The chain links TRBV6-5 to TRBJ2-2, with unresolved D. Germline CDR1 is MNHEY and CDR2 is SVGAGI. This CDR3 comprises 16 residues. Between the trimmed V and J ends, which lost 4 bases and 0 bases, there was a span of 12 bases. The CDR3 nucleotides read TGTGCCAGCAGTTTGGCTGGCGGTGCGAACACCGGGGAGCTGTTTTTT. Its translation: CASSLAGGANTGELFF.

This clone occurred once. This chain joins TRBV7-2 and TRBJ2-7; 10 bases align to TRBD2. The germline gives CDR1 SGHTA, CDR2 FQGNSA. Unmatched junction bases numbered 11, after V lost 7 bases and J lost 5 bases. The CDR3 is made up of 15 amino acids. CDR3 sequence reads: CASKDTGLALDEQYF. The CDR3 coding sequence is TGTGCCAGCAAGGACACGGGACTAGCGCTCGACGAGCAGTACTTC.

This chain connects TRBV5-4 to TRBJ1-1; TRBD1 matches 8 bases. Germline-derived CDR1 and CDR2 are SGHNT and YYREEE (reference sequence). V lost 2 bases, J lost 4 bases, and 4 bases stayed unmatched. This CDR3 contains 14 residues. CDR3 amino acids: CASSFQGAFTEAFF. The CDR3 DNA follows: TGTGCCAGCAGCTTTCAGGGGGCATTCACTGAAGCTTTCTTT.

The chain is built from TRBV5-6 and TRBJ1-5; D gene uncertain. CDR1 and CDR2 from the germline V gene are SGHDT and YYEEEE. V was shortened by 4 bases and J by 7 bases, with 21 bases between the two germline ends. There are 16 residues in the CDR3. CDR3 sequence: CASSLRVSAGGQPQHF. The CDR3, as DNA: TGTGCCAGCAGCCTCCGGGTCTCGGCGGGAGGCCAGCCCCAGCATTTT.

The chain employs TRBV6-2 or TRBV6-3 and TRBJ2-5; D unclear. Trimming cost V 5 bases and J 5 bases, with 6 bases left between them. This CDR3 is 11 amino acids long. CDR1 and CDR2 from the germline V gene are MNHEY and SVGEGT. Here the CDR3 reads CASSTGETQYF. The CDR3 DNA reads as TGTGCCAGCAGTACCGGGGAGACCCAGTACTTC.

The chain uses TRBV7-8 and TRBJ2-7; D is perhaps TRBD1 (5 bases). CDR1 is SGHVS, CDR2 FQNEAQ, per germline. V lost 1 base and J 3 bases, leaving 7 bases between the germline ends. The CDR3 has 13 amino acids. CDR3 sequence (DNA): TGTGCCAGCAGCTTAGGACAGATCTACGAGCAGTACTTC. Encoded protein: CASSLGQIYEQYF.